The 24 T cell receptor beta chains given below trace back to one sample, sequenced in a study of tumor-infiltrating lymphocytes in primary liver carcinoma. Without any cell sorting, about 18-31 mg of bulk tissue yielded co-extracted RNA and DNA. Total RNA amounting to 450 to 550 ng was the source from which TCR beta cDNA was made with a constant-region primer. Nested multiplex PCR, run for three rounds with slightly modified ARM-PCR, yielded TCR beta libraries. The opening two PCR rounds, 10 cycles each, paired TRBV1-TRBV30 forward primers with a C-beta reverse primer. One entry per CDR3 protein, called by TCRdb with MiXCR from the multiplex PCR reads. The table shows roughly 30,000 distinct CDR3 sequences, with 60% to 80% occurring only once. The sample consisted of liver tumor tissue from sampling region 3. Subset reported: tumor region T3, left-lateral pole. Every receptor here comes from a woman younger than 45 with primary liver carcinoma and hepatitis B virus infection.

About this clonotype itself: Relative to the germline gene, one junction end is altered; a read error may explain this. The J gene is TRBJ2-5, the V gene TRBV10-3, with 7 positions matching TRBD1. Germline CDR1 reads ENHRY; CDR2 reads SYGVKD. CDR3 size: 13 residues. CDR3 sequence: CVISWTTGETQCF. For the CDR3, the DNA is TGTGTCATCAGTTGGACAACAGGGGAGACCCAGTGCTTC.

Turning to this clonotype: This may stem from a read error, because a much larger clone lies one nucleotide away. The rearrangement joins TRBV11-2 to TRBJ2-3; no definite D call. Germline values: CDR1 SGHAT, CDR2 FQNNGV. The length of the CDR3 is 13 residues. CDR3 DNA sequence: TGTGCCAGCACCTCAAGATCAACAGATACGCTGTATTTT. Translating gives CASTSRSTDTLYF. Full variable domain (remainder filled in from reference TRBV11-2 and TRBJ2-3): EAGVAQSPRYKIIEKRQSVAFWCNPISGHATLYWYQQILGQGPKLLIQFQNNGVVDDSQLPKDRFSAERLKGVDSTLKIQPAKLEDSAVYLCASTSRSTDTLYFGPGTRLTVL.

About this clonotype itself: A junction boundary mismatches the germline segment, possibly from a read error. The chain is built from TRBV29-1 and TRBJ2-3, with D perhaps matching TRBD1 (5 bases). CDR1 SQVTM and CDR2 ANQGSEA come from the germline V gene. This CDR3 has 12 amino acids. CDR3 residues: CSTGRSTNTQYF. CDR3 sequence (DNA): TGTAGTACAGGTCGAAGCACAAATACGCAGTATTTT.

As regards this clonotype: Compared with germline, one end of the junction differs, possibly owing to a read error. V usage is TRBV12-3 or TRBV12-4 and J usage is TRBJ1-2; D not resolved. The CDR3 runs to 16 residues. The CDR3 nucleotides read TGTGTCAGCAGTTCGAGAGCAGTCCTCGTTTCTCATGGCTACACTTTC. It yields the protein CVSSSRAVLVSHGYTF.

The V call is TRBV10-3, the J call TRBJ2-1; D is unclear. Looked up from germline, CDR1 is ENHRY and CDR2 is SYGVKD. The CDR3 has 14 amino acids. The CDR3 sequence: CVISPTATRYEQFF. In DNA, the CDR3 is TGTGTCATTAGTCCCACGGCGACCCGGTATGAGCAGTTCTTC.

The CDR3 is CAKRQGTSGRTETQYF. The DNA of the CDR3 is TGCGCCAAGAGACAAGGGACTAGCGGGAGAACGGAGACCCAGTACTTC. V and J are TRBV4-3 and TRBJ2-5, with 14 bases identical to TRBD2. With 10 bases clipped from V and 5 bases from J, the junction kept 12 bases outside the gene matches. Germline CDR1 LGHNA, CDR2 YSLEER. The CDR3 is 16 residues long.

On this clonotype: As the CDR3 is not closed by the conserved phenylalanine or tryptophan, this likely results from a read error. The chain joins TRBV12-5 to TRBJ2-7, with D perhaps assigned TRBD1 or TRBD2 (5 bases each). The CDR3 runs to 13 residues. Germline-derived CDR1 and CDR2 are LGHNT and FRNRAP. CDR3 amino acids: CASAPGTVYEQYL. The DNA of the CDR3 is TGCGCTAGTGCCCCCGGGACGGTCTACGAGCAGTACCTA.

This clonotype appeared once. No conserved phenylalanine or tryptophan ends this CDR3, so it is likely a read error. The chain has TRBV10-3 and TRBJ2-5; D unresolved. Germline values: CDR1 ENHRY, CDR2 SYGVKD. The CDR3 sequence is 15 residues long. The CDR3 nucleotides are TGTGCCATCAGTGAGTTGGCTACCAGACAAGAAACCCAGTACGTC. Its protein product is CAISELATRQETQYV.

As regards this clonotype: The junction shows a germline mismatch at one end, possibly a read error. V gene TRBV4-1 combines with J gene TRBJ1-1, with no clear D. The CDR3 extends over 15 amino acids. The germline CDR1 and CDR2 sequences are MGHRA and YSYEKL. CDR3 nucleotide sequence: TGCACCAGCCAAGATCGCAGGCCCCTGAACACTGAAGCTTTCTTT. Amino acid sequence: CTSQDRRPLNTEAFF.

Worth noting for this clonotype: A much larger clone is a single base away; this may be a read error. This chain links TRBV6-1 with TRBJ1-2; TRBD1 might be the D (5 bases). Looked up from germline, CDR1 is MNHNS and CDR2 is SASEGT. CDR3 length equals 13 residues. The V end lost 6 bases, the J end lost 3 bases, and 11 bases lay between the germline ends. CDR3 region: CASSRPGYYGYTF. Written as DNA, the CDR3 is TGTGCCAGCAGCAGGCCAGGGTACTATGGCTACACCTTC.

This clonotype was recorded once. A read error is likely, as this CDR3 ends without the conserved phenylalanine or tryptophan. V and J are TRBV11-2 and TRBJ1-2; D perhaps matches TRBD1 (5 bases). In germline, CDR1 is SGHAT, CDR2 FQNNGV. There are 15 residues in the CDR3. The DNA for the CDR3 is TGTGCCAGAAGCTTAGGTGGGATGGCAGGGAGAGGCTACACCTCC. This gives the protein CARSLGGMAGRGYTS.

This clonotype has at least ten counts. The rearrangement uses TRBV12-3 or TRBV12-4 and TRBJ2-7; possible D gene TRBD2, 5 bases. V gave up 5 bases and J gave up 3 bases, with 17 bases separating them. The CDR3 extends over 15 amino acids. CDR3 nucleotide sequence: TGTGCCAGCAGTCCCCGGGGTAGTGGGATCTACGAGCAGTACTTC. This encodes CASSPRGSGIYEQYF.

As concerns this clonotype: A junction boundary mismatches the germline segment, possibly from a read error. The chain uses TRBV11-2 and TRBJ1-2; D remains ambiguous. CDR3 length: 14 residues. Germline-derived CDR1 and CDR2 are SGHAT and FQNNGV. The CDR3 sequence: CAGSPEGTVVGYTF. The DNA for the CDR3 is TGTGCCGGCAGCCCCGAGGGTACAGTCGTCGGCTACACCTTC.

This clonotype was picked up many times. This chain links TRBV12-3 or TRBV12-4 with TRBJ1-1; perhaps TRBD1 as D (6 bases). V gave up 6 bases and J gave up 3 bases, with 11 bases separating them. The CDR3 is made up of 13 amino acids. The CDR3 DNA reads TGTGCCAGCAGACACAGGGTTTACACTGAAGCTTTCTTT. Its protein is CASRHRVYTEAFF.

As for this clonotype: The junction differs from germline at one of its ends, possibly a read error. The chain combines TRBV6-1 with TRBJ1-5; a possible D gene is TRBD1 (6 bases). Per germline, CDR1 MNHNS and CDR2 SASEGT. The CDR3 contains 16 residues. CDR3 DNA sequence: TGTGCCAGCAGTGAAAGTGGGGGGGCGAACAATCGGCCCCAGCATTTT. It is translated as CASSESGGANNRPQHF.

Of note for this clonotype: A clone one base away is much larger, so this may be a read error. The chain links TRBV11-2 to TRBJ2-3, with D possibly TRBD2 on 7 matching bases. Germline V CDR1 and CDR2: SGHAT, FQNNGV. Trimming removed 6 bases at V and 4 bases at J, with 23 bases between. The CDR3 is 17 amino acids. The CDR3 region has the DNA TGTGCCAGCAGTTATATGGCGGGGGCGAGAGGCGCAGATACGCAGTATTTT. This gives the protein CASSYMAGARGADTQYF.

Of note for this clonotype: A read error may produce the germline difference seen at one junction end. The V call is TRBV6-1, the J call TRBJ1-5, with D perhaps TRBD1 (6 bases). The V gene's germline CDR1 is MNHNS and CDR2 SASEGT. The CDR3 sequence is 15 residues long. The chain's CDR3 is CASSARPEGGQPLHF. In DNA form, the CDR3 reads TGTGCCAGCAGTGCGCGGCCTGAGGGGGGTCAGCCCCTGCATTTT.

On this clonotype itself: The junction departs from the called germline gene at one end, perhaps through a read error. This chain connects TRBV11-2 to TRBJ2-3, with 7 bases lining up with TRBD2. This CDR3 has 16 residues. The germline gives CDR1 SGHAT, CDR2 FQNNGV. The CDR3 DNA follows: TGTCCCAGCAGCTTACTGCGGGAGCATCGCAGAGATACGCAGTATTTT. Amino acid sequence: CPSSLLREHRRDTQYF.

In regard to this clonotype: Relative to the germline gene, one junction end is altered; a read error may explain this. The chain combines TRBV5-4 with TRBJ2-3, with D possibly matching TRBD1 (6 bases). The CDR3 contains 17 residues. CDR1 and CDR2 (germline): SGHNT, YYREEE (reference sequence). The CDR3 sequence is CASSVEGHPPPTDKQYF. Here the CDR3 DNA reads TGTGCCAGTAGCGTAGAGGGACACCCTCCACCCACAGATAAGCAGTATTTT.

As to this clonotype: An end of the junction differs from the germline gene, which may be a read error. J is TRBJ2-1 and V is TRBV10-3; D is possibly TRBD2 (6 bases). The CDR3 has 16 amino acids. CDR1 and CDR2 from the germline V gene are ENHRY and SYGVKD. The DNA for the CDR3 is TGCGCCATCAGTGCTTCGATGGCGGGAAGAAACAATGAGAAGTTCTTC. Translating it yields CAISASMAGRNNEKFF.

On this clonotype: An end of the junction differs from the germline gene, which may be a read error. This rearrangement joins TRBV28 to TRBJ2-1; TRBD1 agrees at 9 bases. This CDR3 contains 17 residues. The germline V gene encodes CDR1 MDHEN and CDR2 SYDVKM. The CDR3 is CASCPEQGAGRVNEQLF. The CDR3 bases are TGTGCCAGCTGTCCAGAACAGGGGGCAGGGAGAGTCAATGAGCAGCTCTTC.

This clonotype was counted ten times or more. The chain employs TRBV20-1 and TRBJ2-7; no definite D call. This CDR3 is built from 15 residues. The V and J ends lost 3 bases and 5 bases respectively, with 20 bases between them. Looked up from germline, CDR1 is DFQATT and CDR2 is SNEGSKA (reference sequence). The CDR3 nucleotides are TGCAGTGCTAGGAGATATGTGGGAAAGCACGACGAGCAGTACTTC. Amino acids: CSARRYVGKHDEQYF.

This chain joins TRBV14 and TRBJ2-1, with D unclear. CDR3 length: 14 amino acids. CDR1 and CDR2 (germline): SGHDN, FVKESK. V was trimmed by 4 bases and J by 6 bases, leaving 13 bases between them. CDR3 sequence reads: CASSRPQTSNEQFF. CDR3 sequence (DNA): TGTGCCAGCAGCCGCCCCCAAACAAGCAATGAGCAGTTCTTC.

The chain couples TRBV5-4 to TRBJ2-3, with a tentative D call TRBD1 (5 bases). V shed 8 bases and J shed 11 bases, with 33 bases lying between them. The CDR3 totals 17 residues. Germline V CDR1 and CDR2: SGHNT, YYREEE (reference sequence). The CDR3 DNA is TGTGCCAGGAGCGTAGACGGACACCCTCCACCCACAGACAGGCAGTATTTT. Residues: CARSVDGHPPPTDRQYF.